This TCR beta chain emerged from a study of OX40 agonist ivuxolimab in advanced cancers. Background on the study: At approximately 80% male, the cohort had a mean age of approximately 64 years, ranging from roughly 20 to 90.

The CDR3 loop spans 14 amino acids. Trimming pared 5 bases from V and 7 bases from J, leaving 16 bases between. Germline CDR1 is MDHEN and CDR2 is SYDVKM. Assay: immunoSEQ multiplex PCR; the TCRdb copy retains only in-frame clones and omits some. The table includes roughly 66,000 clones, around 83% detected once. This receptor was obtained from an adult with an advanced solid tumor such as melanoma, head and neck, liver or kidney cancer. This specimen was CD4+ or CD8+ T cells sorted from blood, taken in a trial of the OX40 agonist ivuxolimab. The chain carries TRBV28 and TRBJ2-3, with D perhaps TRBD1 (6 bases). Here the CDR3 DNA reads TGTGCCAGCAGTACAACCCGGGACACCAATACGCAGTATTTT. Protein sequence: CASSTTRDTNTQYF.